These T cell receptor beta chains were read from a single sample in a study of T cell responses to AZD1222 COVID-19 vaccine. Assay used: immunoSEQ multiplex PCR; TCRdb lists only in-frame clones, some missing. The sample lists under 200,000 clones, 85% to 90% seen once, with about 2.5% in the top ten. The material was peripheral blood, obtained on day 0 of MenACWY control vaccination. The receptors derive from an adult in good health. CDR3s leave out the opening cysteine and the closing phenylalanine or tryptophan.

V: TRBV6-2/TRBV6-3
CDR3: ASSLTGTNTGELF

V: TRBV11-2
CDR3: ASSLTLTGPNSYEQY

V: TRBV5-1
CDR3: ASSLRPGQGEETQY

V: TRBV5-6
CDR3: ASSYGTANSGANVLT

V: TRBV13
CDR3: ASTLRRTGVYNEQF

V: TRBV28
CDR3: ASTLQGYNEQF

V: TRBV2
CDR3: ASSEQGNTEAF

V: TRBV5-1
CDR3: ASSLVGETGELF

V: TRBV4-1
CDR3: ASSQESGTTLYGYT

V: TRBV18
CDR3: ASSRGRDQPQH

V: TRBV19
CDR3: ASSVTGANYGYT

V: TRBV19
CDR3: ASSIQGAQEYGYT

V: TRBV19
CDR3: ASSPSYGEQF

V: TRBV11-2
CDR3: ASSSSGTANTGELF

V: TRBV7-9
CDR3: ASSLLGIGTEAF

V: TRBV24-1
CDR3: ATSDFKTGHNEQY

V: TRBV7-9
CDR3: ASSPGVGGGSPLH

V: TRBV9
CDR3: ASSSKGGGLNSPLH

V: TRBV19
CDR3: ASSIGYSGLATNEKLF

V: TRBV6-2/TRBV6-3
CDR3: ASSYLGVRGAY

V: TRBV9
CDR3: ASSGVQGVTGELF

V: TRBV11-2
CDR3: ASSSLHRGEDYGYT